The 18 T cell receptor beta chains below were found in one sample sequenced in a study of blood T cell repertoires in COVID-19. Sequencing was performed with immunoSEQ multiplex PCR; in TCRdb, only in-frame clones are kept and a portion is missing. The sample holds around 140,000 clones, over 70% seen once. The sequencing sample was made of peripheral blood. All receptors come from a man in his fifties or sixties with active or convalescent COVID-19.

The chain links TRBV15 to TRBJ2-1, with a weak D call TRBD1 (5 bases). The CDR3 consists of 12 residues. V was cut by 6 bases and J by 6 bases, with 9 bases left in between. CDR1 is LNHNV, CDR2 YYDKDF, per germline (reference sequence). CDR3 residues: CATRGPTNEQFF. CDR3 DNA sequence: TGTGCCACCAGGGGGCCCACCAATGAGCAGTTCTTC.

The V call is TRBV7-9, the J call TRBJ1-2; D is unclear. The length of the CDR3 is 15 residues. V was trimmed by 1 base and J by 3 bases, leaving 12 bases between them. Germline-derived CDR1 and CDR2 are SEHNR and FQNEAQ (reference sequence). CDR3 DNA: TGTGCCAGCAGCTTAGGCGGGGTGAGCGACTATGGCTACACCTTC. This encodes CASSLGGVSDYGYTF.

The chain combines TRBV11-3 with TRBJ2-1; 14 nucleotides agree with TRBD2. Germline CDR1 SGHNT, CDR2 YENEEA. V gave up 4 bases and J gave up 7 bases; unmatched junction bases: 6. This CDR3 spans 16 amino acids. The CDR3 DNA sequence: TGTGCCAGCAGCTCTGCCGGGACTAGCGGGAGTAATGAGCAGTTCTTC. Translating gives CASSSAGTSGSNEQFF.

This sequence joins TRBV19 and TRBJ2-6; no definite D call. V gave up 4 bases and J gave up 0 bases, with 4 bases separating them. Per germline, CDR1 LNHDA and CDR2 SQIVND (reference sequence). The CDR3 loop spans 14 amino acids. The CDR3 loop is CASSRSSGANVLTF. The CDR3 bases are TGTGCCAGTAGTAGGAGCTCTGGGGCCAACGTCCTGACTTTC.

V gene TRBV7-9 combines with J gene TRBJ1-5; D not resolved. The CDR3 runs 11 residues. Germline V gene sequence: CDR1 SEHNR, CDR2 FQNEAQ (reference sequence). V was trimmed by 1 base and J by 11 bases, leaving 6 bases between them. The CDR3 here is CASSLGMSQHF. CDR3 DNA: TGTGCCAGCAGCTTAGGTATGTCCCAGCATTTT.

This clone was counted only a few times. The J gene is TRBJ2-3, the V gene TRBV19, with 10 positions matching TRBD2. The germline CDR1 and CDR2 sequences are LNHDA and SQIVND (reference sequence). V gave up 2 bases and J gave up 1 base; unmatched junction bases: 3. This CDR3 contains 16 residues. CDR3 coding DNA: TGTGCCAGTAGTATACCTAGCGGGAGCGGCACAGATACGCAGTATTTT. This encodes CASSIPSGSGTDTQYF.

This rearrangement joins TRBV28 to TRBJ2-7; TRBD2 matches 10 bases. The length of the CDR3 is 15 residues. CDR1 is MDHEN, CDR2 SYDVKM, per germline. Unmatched junction bases numbered 8, after V lost 7 bases and J lost 2 bases. The chain's CDR3 is CASTLGLADTYEQYF. The CDR3 bases are TGTGCCAGCACCCTTGGACTAGCGGACACCTACGAGCAGTACTTC.

V is TRBV18 and J is TRBJ2-1; TRBD2 matches 10 bases. Germline V lookup: CDR1 KGHSH, CDR2 LQKENI. This CDR3 contains 17 residues. V trimming: 4 bases; J trimming: 8 bases; junction bases outside the gene matches: 14. The CDR3 nucleotides are TGTGCCAGCTCACTCACTTTAGCGGGAGGAAGGGTGGATGAGCAGTTCTTC. It codes for CASSLTLAGGRVDEQFF.

This chain links TRBV5-5 with TRBJ1-2, with unresolved D. The CDR3 sequence is 13 residues long. V gave up 4 bases and J gave up 2 bases, with 9 bases separating them. Germline CDR1 and CDR2: SGHKS and YYEKEE (reference sequence). CDR3 protein: CASSETTNYGYTF. CDR3 bases: TGTGCCAGCAGCGAGACTACGAACTATGGCTACACCTTC.

The chain links TRBV4-2 to TRBJ1-3; D is ambiguous. V was clipped by 0 bases and J by 3 bases, with 9 bases between them. CDR1 and CDR2 from the germline V gene are LGHNA and YNFKEQ. This CDR3 is built from 15 residues. CDR3 protein: CASSQEGGSGNTIYF. The CDR3, as DNA: TGTGCCAGCAGCCAAGAAGGAGGTAGTGGAAACACCATATATTTT.

The chain carries TRBV19 and TRBJ2-7, with 7 bases fitting TRBD2. CDR3 length: 15 residues. CDR1 is LNHDA and CDR2 is SQIVND in the germline V gene (reference sequence). Trimming at V came to 3 bases and at J to 3 bases, leaving 8 bases not matched to a gene. The CDR3 DNA sequence: TGTGCCAGTAGTATCCCAGGACTAGGGGTCTACGAGCAGTACTTC. It yields the protein CASSIPGLGVYEQYF.

The V call is TRBV29-1, the J call TRBJ2-7; a possible D gene is TRBD1 (7 bases). Deletions cut 6 bases from V and 7 bases from J, with 22 bases between. The germline V gene encodes CDR1 SQVTM and CDR2 ANQGSEA. The CDR3 has 14 amino acids. CDR3 amino acids: CSVVVAGGPGEQYF. The CDR3 region has the DNA TGCAGCGTCGTGGTTGCAGGGGGGCCTGGGGAGCAGTACTTC.

This clone has more than one count but fewer than ten. V usage is TRBV7-2 and J usage is TRBJ2-7; D gene ambiguous. CDR1 and CDR2 (germline): SGHTA, FQGNSA. The CDR3 loop spans 16 amino acids. Trimming took 1 base from V and 0 from J, leaving 13 bases between them. CDR3 residues: CASSLVPMSDSYEQYF. CDR3 sequence (DNA): TGTGCCAGCAGCTTAGTCCCGATGAGCGACTCCTACGAGCAGTACTTC.

V is TRBV19 and J is TRBJ1-4; possibly TRBD1 for D (5 bases). Trimming left V 3 bases short and J 8 bases short, with 10 bases between. The CDR3 extends over 13 amino acids. From germline, CDR1 is LNHDA and CDR2 SQIVND (reference sequence). Written as DNA, the CDR3 is TGTGCCAGTAGTATCATAGGGGTCGAAAAACTGTTTTTT. It encodes CASSIIGVEKLFF.

The V gene is TRBV14, the J gene TRBJ2-5; TRBD1 aligns across 10 bases. V dropped 3 bases and J dropped 4; count of bases not matched to a gene: 5. The CDR3 has 15 residues. Germline lookup yields CDR1 SGHDN and CDR2 FVKESK. CDR3 protein: CASSQTGGVGETQYF. The CDR3 DNA is TGTGCCAGCAGCCAGACAGGGGGCGTTGGAGAGACCCAGTACTTC.

This chain joins TRBV2 and TRBJ1-5; TRBD1 matches at 7 bases. This CDR3 has 15 residues. CDR1 is SNHLY, CDR2 FYNNEI, per germline. With 4 bases clipped from V and 6 bases from J, the junction kept 9 bases outside the gene matches. The CDR3 here is CASSVGSGGPQPQHF. In DNA form, the CDR3 reads TGTGCCAGCAGTGTGGGGTCAGGGGGACCTCAGCCCCAGCATTTT. The full variable domain, rest sourced from reference TRBV2 and TRBJ1-5, is EPEVTQTPSHQVTQMGQEVILRCVPISNHLYFYWYRQILGQKVEFLVSFYNNEISEKSEIFDDQFSVERPDGSNFTLKIRSTKLEDSAMYFCASSVGSGGPQPQHFGDGTRLSIL.

The gene calls are TRBV15 and TRBJ1-4; TRBD1 is a possible D gene (6 bases). The length of the CDR3 is 16 residues. Germline V gene data show CDR1 as LNHNV and CDR2 as YYDKDF (reference sequence). The V end was cut by 5 bases, the J end by 8 bases, with 21 bases between. CDR3 protein: CATSETPYGGGEKLFF. In nucleotides, the CDR3 is TGTGCCACCAGCGAAACACCGTATGGGGGCGGGGAAAAACTGTTTTTT.

The chain has TRBV28 and TRBJ2-7, with D maybe TRBD2 (5 bases). Germline V gives CDR1 MDHEN, CDR2 SYDVKM. V dropped 6 bases and J dropped 3 bases, with 18 bases sitting between them. The length of the CDR3 is 15 residues. CDR3 region: CASRTNMVRGYEQYF. For the CDR3, the DNA is TGTGCCAGCAGAACTAATATGGTTCGGGGCTACGAGCAGTACTTC.